This T cell receptor (beta chain) is drawn from a study of blood T cell repertoires in COVID-19. Across the whole study: Spain, Italy and the United States supplied samples that represented acute and convalescent COVID-19. PBMCs, B-cell-depleted T cells, or T cells were the source of the cDNA or gDNA that made up the material.

This CDR3 comprises 15 residues. J gave up 4 bases and V 4 bases, and 8 bases lay outside the gene matches. Per the germline V gene, CDR1 is LGHNT and CDR2 is FRNRAP. As originally analysed: From reference gene primer amplification, estimates of nucleated cell counts were derived. The data were produced by immunoSEQ multiplex PCR, yet TCRdb's version contains in-frame clones alone and is incomplete. That table gives V, J and clone size, and the DNA gave D and trimming. This table holds roughly 150,000 clones, around three quarters found once. The rearrangement joins TRBV12-5 to TRBJ1-1, with TRBD1 matching 8 bases. Sequencing input: peripheral blood. This clonotype originated in a man aged 55 to 70 with acute or convalescent COVID-19. CDR3 nucleotides: TGTGCTAGTGGTTCGACCACAGGGGGTATCACTGAAGCTTTCTTT. Translated: CASGSTTGGITEAFF.